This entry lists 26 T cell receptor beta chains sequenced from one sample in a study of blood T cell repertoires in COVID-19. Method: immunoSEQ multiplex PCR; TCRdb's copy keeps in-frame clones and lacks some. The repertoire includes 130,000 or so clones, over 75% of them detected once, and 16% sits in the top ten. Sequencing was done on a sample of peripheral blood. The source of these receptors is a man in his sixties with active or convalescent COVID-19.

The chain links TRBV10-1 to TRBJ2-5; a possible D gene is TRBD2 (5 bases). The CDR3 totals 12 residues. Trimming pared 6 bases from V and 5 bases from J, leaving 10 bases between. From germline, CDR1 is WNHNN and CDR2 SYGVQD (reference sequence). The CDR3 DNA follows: TGCGCCAGCAGGGCTGGCGGGGAGACCCAGTACTTC. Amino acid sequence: CASRAGGETQYF.

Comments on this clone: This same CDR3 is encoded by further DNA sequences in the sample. DNA for the CDR3: TGTGCCAGCAGTGAACAGGGGTCCTACAATGAGCAGTTCTTC. Its protein is CASSEQGSYNEQFF. V is TRBV2 and J is TRBJ2-1, with D possibly being TRBD1 (6 bases). Trimming shortened V by 2 bases and J by 1 base, and 6 bases separated the two germline ends. Germline V gene data show CDR1 as SNHLY and CDR2 as FYNNEI. CDR3 length: 14 amino acids.

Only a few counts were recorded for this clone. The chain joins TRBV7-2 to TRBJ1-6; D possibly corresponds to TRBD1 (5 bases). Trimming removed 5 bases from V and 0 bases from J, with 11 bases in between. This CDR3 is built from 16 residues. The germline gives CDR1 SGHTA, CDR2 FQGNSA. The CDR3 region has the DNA TGTGCCAGCAGCGAATCCACAGGCTCCTATAATTCACCCCTCCACTTT. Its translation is CASSESTGSYNSPLHF.

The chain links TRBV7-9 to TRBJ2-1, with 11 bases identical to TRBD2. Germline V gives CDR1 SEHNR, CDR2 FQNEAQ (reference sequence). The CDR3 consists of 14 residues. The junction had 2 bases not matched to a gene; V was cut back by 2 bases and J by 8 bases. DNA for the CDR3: TGTGCCAGCAGCTTAACTAGCGGGAGCGATGAGCAGTTCTTC. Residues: CASSLTSGSDEQFF.

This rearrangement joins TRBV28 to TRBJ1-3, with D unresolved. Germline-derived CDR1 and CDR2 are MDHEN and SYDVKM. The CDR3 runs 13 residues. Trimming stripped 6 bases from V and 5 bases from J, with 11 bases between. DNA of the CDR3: TGTGCCAGCAGGAGGCCGACGAGAAACACCATATATTTT. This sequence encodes CASRRPTRNTIYF. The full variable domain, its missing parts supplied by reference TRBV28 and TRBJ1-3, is DVKVTQSSRYLVKRTGEKVFLECVQDMDHENMFWYRQDPGLGLRLIYFSYDVKMKEKGDIPEGYSVSREKKERFSLILESASTNQTSMYLCASRRPTRNTIYFGEGSWLTVV.

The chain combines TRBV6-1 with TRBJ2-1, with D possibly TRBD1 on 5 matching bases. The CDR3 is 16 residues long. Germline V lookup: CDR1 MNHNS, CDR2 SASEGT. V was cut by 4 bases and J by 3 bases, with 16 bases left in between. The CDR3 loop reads CASSVSRTPIYNEQFF. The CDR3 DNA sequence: TGTGCCAGCAGTGTGTCCAGGACACCTATCTACAATGAGCAGTTCTTC.

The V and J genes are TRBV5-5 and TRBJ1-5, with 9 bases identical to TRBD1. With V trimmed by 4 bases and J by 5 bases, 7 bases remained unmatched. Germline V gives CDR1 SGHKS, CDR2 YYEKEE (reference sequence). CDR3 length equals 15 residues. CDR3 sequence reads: CASSPQGAAHQPQHF. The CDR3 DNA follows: TGTGCCAGCAGCCCACAGGGGGCAGCGCATCAGCCCCAGCATTTT.

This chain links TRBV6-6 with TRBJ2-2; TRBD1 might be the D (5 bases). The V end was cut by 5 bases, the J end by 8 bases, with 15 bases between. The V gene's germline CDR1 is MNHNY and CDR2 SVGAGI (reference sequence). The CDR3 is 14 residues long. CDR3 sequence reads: CASSLVPQGGELFF. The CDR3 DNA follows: TGTGCCAGCAGTCTGGTCCCCCAGGGAGGGGAGCTGTTTTTT.

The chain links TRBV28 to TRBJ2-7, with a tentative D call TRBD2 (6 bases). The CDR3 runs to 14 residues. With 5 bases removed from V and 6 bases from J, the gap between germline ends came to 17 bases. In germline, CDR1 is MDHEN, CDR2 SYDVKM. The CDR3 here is CASSGSRGIGEQYF. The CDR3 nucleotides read TGTGCCAGCAGTGGGAGCCGGGGGATAGGCGAGCAGTACTTC.

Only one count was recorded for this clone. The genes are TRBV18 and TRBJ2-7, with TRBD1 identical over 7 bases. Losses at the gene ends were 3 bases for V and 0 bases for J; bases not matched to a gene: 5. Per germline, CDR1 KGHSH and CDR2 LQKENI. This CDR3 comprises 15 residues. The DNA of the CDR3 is TGTGCCAGCTCACCGGGACAGCCTGGCTCCTACGAGCAGTACTTC. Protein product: CASSPGQPGSYEQYF.

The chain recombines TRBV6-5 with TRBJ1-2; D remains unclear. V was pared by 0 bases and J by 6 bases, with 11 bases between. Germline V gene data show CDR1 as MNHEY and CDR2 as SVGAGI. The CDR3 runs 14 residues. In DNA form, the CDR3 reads TGTGCCAGCAGTTACTCGAGAGGTTTGGATGGCTACACCTTC. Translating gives CASSYSRGLDGYTF.

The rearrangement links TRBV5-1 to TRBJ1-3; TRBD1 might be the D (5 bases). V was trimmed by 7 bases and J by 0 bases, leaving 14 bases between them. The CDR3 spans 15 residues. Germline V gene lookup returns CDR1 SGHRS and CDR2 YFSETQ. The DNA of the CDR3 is TGCGCCAGCGGATCCGGACAACACTCTGGAAACACCATATATTTT. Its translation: CASGSGQHSGNTIYF.

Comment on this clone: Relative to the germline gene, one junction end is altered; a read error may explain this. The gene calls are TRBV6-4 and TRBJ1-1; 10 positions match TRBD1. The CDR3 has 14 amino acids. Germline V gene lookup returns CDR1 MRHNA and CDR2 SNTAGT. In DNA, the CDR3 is TGTGCCAGCAGTGATTCCGCCGGGACAGGGGCCCTGAGCTTT. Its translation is CASSDSAGTGALSF.

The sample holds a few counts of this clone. The CDR3 is CASSSAGGGEQYF. CDR3 coding DNA: TGTGCCAGCAGCTCGGCGGGAGGCGGCGAGCAGTACTTC. The chain carries TRBV3-1 (or the pseudogene TRBV3-2) and TRBJ2-7; TRBD2 aligns across 8 bases. The germline V gene has CDR1 LGHDT and CDR2 YNNKEL (reference sequence). The CDR3 sequence is 13 residues long. V lost 5 bases, J lost 6 bases, and 6 bases stayed unmatched.

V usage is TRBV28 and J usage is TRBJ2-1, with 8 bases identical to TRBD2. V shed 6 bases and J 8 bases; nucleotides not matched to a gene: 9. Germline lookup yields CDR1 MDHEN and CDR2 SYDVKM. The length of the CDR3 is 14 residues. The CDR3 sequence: CASSPGGGRDEQFF. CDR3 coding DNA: TGTGCCAGCAGCCCCGGGGGGGGACGGGATGAGCAGTTCTTC.

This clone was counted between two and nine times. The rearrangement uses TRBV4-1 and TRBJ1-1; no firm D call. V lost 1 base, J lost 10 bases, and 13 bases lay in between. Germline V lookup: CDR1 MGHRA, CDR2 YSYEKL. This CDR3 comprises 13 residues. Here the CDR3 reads CASSQVLASGAFF. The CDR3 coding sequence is TGCGCCAGCAGCCAAGTCCTAGCGAGTGGAGCTTTCTTT.

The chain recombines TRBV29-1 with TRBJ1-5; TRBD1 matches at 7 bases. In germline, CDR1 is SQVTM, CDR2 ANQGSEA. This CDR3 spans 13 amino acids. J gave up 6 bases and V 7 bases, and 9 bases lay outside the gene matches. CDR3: CSGIQGEGQPQHF. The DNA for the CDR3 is TGCAGCGGGATTCAGGGGGAAGGTCAGCCCCAGCATTTT.

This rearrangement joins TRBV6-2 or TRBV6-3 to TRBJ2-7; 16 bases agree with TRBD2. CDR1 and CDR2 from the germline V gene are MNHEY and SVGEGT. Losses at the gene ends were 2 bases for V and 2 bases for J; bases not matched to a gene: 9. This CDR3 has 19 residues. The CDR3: CASSYPGTSGRASTYEQYF. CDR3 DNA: TGTGCCAGCAGTTACCCTGGGACTAGCGGGAGGGCCTCTACCTACGAGCAGTACTTC.

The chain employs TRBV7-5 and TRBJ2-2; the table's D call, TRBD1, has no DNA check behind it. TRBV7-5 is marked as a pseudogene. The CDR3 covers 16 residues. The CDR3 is CVRSLGRDTNTGELFF. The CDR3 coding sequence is TGTGTCAGAAGCTTAGGCCGGGACACAAACACCGGGGAGCTGTTTTTT.

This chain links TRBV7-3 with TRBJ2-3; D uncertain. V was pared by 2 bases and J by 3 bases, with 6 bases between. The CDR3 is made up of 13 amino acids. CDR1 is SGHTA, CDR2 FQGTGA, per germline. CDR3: CASSLSFTDTQYF. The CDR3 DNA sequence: TGTGCCAGCAGCTTATCCTTTACAGATACGCAGTATTTT.

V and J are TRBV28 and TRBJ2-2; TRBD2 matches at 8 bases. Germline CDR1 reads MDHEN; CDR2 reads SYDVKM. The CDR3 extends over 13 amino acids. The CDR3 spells CTSSGSNTGELFF. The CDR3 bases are TGTACCTCCAGCGGGAGTAACACCGGGGAGCTGTTTTTT. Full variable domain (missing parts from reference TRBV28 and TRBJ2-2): DVKVTQSSRYLVKRTGEKVFLECVQDMDHENMFWYRQDPGLGLRLIYFSYDVKMKEKGDIPEGYSVSREKKERFSLILESASTNQTSMYLCTSSGSNTGELFFGEGSRLTVL.

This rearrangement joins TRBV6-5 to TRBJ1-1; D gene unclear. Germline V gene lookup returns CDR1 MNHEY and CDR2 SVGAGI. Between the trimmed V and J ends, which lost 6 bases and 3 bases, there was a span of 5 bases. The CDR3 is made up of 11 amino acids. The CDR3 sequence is CASSKYTEAFF. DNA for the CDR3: TGTGCCAGCAGCAAATACACTGAAGCTTTCTTT.

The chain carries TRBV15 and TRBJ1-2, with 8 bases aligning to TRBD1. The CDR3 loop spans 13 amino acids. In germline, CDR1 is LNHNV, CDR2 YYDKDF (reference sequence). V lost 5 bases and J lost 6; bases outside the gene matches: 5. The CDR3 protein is CATSGRGLDGYTF. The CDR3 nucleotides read TGTGCCACCAGCGGCAGGGGGCTCGATGGCTACACCTTC.

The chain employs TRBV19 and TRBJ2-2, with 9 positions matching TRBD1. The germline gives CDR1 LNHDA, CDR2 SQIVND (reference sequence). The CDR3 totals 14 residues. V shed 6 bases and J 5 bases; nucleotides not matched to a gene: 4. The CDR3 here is CASRGQGSTGELFF. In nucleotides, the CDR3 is TGTGCCAGTAGGGGACAGGGTTCAACCGGGGAGCTGTTTTTT.

The CDR3 loop is CATRTSGSTDTQYF. The DNA for the CDR3 is TGCGCCACTCGGACTAGCGGGAGTACAGATACGCAGTATTTT. The rearrangement joins TRBV5-1 to TRBJ2-3, with TRBD2 matching over 13 bases. CDR1 and CDR2 from the germline V gene are SGHRS and YFSETQ. After removal of 9 bases from V and 3 bases from J, the junction contained 4 bases not matched to a gene. The CDR3 has 14 residues.

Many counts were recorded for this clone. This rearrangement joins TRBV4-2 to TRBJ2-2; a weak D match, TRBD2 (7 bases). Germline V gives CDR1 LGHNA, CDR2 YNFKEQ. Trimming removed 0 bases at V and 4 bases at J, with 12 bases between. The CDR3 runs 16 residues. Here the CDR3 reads CASSQEGASGTGELFF. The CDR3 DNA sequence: TGTGCCAGCAGCCAAGAGGGGGCTAGCGGCACCGGGGAGCTGTTTTTT.